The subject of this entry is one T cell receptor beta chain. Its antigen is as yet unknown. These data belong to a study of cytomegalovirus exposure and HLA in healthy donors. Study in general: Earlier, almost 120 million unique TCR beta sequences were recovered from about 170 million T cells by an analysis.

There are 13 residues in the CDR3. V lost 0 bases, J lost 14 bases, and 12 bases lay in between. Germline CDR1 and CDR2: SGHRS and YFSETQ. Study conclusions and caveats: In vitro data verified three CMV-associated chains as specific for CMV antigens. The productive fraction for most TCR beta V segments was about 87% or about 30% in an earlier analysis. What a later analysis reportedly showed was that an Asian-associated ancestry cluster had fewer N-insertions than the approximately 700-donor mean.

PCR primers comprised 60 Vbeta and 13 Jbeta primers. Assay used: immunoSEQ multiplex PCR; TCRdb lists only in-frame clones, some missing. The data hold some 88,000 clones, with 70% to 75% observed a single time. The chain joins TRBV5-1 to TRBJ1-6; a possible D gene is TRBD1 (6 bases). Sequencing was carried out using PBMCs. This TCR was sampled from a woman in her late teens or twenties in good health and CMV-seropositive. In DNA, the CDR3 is TGCGCCAGCAGCTTGGGGGGGCGCTCGGCCCTCCACTTT. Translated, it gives CASSLGGRSALHF. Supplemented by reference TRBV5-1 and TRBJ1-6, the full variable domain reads KAGVTQTPRYLIKTRGQQVTLSCSPISGHRSVSWYQQTPGQGLQFLFEYFSETQRNKGNFPGRFSGRQFSNSRSEMNVSTLELGDSALYLCASSLGGRSALHFGNGTRLTVT.